These 15 T cell receptor beta chains were all obtained from the same sample, sequenced in a study of cytomegalovirus exposure and HLA in healthy donors. The protocol was immunoSEQ multiplex PCR, while the TCRdb copy is restricted to in-frame clones and leaves out a portion. The sample lists 120,000 or so clones, approximately 90% occurring once. The sample consisted of PBMCs. These receptors were obtained from a woman under 30 in good health and CMV-seronegative.

The rearrangement links TRBV29-1 to TRBJ2-7; 7 bases agree with TRBD1. CDR1 SQVTM and CDR2 ANQGSEA come from the germline V gene. The trim removed 2 bases at V and 2 bases at J, leaving 15 bases unmatched. The CDR3 is made up of 17 amino acids. The CDR3 here is CSVEMITGQISAYEQYF. The CDR3 DNA follows: TGCAGCGTTGAAATGATTACGGGACAGATTTCCGCCTACGAGCAGTACTTC.

This chain links TRBV11-2 with TRBJ1-2; D gene ambiguous. CDR1 and CDR2 (germline): SGHAT, FQNNGV. The V end was cut by 0 bases, the J end by 7 bases, with 9 bases between. CDR3 length equals 13 residues. The CDR3 DNA reads as TGTGCCAGCAGCTTAGATCTGCGCGGTGGCTACACCTTC. Its protein product is CASSLDLRGGYTF.

The chain uses TRBV2 and TRBJ2-3; D is undetermined. The germline V gene has CDR1 SNHLY and CDR2 FYNNEI. V lost 8 bases to trimming and J lost 4 bases, with 7 bases between them. The CDR3 extends over 11 amino acids. Here the CDR3 reads CASLNSDTQYF. The CDR3 DNA follows: TGTGCCAGCCTAAACTCAGATACGCAGTATTTT.

The V call is TRBV15, the J call TRBJ2-5, with D unclear. The CDR3 totals 15 residues. V was pared by 0 bases and J by 0 bases, with 8 bases between. The V gene's germline CDR1 is LNHNV and CDR2 YYDKDF (reference sequence). CDR3 nucleotides: TGTGCCACCAGCAGAGATTTAGGAGACCAAGAGACCCAGTACTTC. Residues: CATSRDLGDQETQYF.

The chain combines TRBV5-1 with TRBJ2-7, with no clear D. In germline, CDR1 is SGHRS, CDR2 YFSETQ. This CDR3 has 13 amino acids. The ends were cut back, 0 bases at V and 6 bases at J, with 10 bases in the middle. Here the CDR3 DNA reads TGCGCCAGCAGCTTGGAGAGAGGTTCCGAGCAGTACTTC. Residues: CASSLERGSEQYF.

The chain is built from TRBV2 and TRBJ2-2; TRBD1 matches at 10 bases. The J segment lost 9 bases and the V segment lost 7 bases, leaving 11 bases of the junction unmatched. The CDR3 length is 15 residues. CDR1 is SNHLY, CDR2 FYNNEI, per germline. The CDR3: CASNEDRGFGRELFF. For the CDR3, the DNA is TGTGCCAGCAACGAGGACAGGGGGTTTGGCAGGGAGCTGTTTTTT.

The V gene is TRBV5-6, the J gene TRBJ2-7; 9 nucleotides line up with TRBD2. The CDR3 extends over 14 amino acids. Trimming removed 3 bases from V and 7 bases from J; junction bases left unmatched: 8. Looked up from germline, CDR1 is SGHDT and CDR2 is YYEEEE. The CDR3 is CASSYSGSLAEQYF. The CDR3 DNA sequence: TGTGCCAGCAGCTATAGCGGGAGTCTCGCGGAGCAGTACTTC.

The chain is built from TRBV7-2 and TRBJ2-7, with TRBD2 matching 7 bases. Trimming took 5 bases from V and 3 from J; bases not matched to a gene: 7. The CDR3 sequence is 14 residues long. Germline assignment: CDR1 SGHTA and CDR2 FQGNSA. CDR3 DNA sequence: TGTGCCAGCAGCCCCTTGGGGGGGAACTACGAGCAGTACTTC. Translating it yields CASSPLGGNYEQYF.

The chain employs TRBV10-3 and TRBJ2-1, with D tentatively TRBD1 (6 bases). The CDR3 is made up of 12 amino acids. The ends were cut back, 6 bases at V and 5 bases at J, with 8 bases in the middle. Germline CDR1 and CDR2: ENHRY and SYGVKD. The CDR3 sequence is CAISRQDNEQFF. The CDR3, as DNA: TGTGCCATCAGCAGACAGGACAATGAGCAGTTCTTC.

In nucleotides, the CDR3 is TGTGCCAGCTATAAGTGGGCCATGAACACTGAAGCTTTCTTT. This translates into CASYKWAMNTEAFF. This chain connects TRBV6-5 to TRBJ1-1; D gene ambiguous. V lost 8 bases and J lost 0, with 13 bases in between. CDR3 length equals 14 residues. Germline CDR1 is MNHEY and CDR2 is SVGAGI.

The rearrangement joins TRBV7-3 to TRBJ2-1, with 7 bases matching TRBD1. Germline assignment: CDR1 SGHTA and CDR2 FQGTGA. CDR3 length: 15 residues. V was clipped by 5 bases and J by 0 bases; unmatched bases: 4. CDR3 in DNA: TGTGCCAGCAGCCCACAGGGGAGCTCCTACAATGAGCAGTTCTTC. Residues: CASSPQGSSYNEQFF.

J is TRBJ1-1 and V is TRBV30; D uncertain. V dropped 4 bases and J dropped 1 base, with 10 bases sitting between them. This CDR3 is built from 13 residues. Germline V gene data show CDR1 as GTSNPN and CDR2 as SVGIG (reference sequence). The CDR3, as DNA: TGTGCCTGGAAGCCTTTTCCGAACACTGAAGCTTTCTTT. Amino acid sequence: CAWKPFPNTEAFF.

This clone was seen ten or more times. This chain uses TRBV4-3 with TRBJ2-7, with TRBD1 matching over 7 bases. CDR1 LGHNA and CDR2 YSLEER come from the germline V gene. V was pared by 2 bases and J by 3 bases, with 7 bases of the junction left unmatched. The CDR3 is 15 amino acids. The CDR3, as DNA: TGCGCCAGCAGCCAACTCACAGGGGAAAGCTACGAGCAGTACTTC. This translates into CASSQLTGESYEQYF.

In its sample, this clone was seen once. The gene calls are TRBV6-1 and TRBJ1-4, with 9 nucleotides matching TRBD1. This CDR3 is built from 15 residues. Germline CDR1 MNHNS, CDR2 SASEGT. With 5 bases clipped from V and 8 bases from J, the junction kept 9 bases outside the gene matches. The CDR3 coding sequence is TGTGCCAGCAGTCGACAGGGGGTCGGAGGAGAAAAACTGTTTTTT. This gives the protein CASSRQGVGGEKLFF.

A few counts support this clone. The CDR3 sequence: CASSNGLAGAEQFF. The CDR3 DNA sequence: TGTGCCAGCAGCAACGGGCTAGCGGGGGCTGAGCAGTTCTTC. The V call is TRBV7-3, the J call TRBJ2-1; 10 bases fit TRBD2. From germline, CDR1 is SGHTA and CDR2 FQGTGA. Unmatched junction bases numbered 7, after V lost 5 bases and J lost 9 bases. The CDR3 has 14 residues.